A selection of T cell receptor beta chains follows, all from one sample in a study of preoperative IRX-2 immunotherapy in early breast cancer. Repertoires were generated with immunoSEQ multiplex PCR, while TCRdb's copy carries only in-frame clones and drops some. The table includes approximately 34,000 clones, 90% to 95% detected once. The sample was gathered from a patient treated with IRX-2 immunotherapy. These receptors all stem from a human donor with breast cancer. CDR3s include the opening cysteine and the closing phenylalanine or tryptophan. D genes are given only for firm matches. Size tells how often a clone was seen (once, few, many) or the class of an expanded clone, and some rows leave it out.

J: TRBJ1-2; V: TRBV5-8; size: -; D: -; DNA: TGTGCCAGCAGCTTGAACCGGATCGCAGTGTCCTACCTAAACTATGGCTACACCTTC; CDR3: CASSLNRIAVSYLNYGYTF
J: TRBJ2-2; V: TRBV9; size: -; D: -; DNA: TGTGCCAGCAGCGTACGGTACCTCACCGGGGAGCTGTTTTTT; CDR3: CASSVRYLTGELFF
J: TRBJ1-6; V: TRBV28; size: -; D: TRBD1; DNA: TGTGCCAGCAGTTTAGTCGGGTGGCGGACAGGGGGTAATTCACCCCTCCACTTT; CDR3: CASSLVGWRTGGNSPLHF
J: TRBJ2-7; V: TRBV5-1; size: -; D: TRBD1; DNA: TGCGCCAGCAGGGGACAGGGACCCTACGAGCAGTACTTC; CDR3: CASRGQGPYEQYF
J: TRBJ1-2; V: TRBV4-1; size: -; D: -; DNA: TGCGCCAGCAGCCACCACGGACCCAAAGGCGGCACCTTC; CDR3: CASSHHGPKGGTF
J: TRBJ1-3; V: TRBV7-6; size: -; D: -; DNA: TGTGCCAGCAGCATCTCCCCCCCTTGGGGTGCTGGAAACACCATATATTTT; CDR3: CASSISPPWGAGNTIYF
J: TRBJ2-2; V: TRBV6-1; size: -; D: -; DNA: TGTGCCAGCAGCAACAGGGCGGCCGGGGAGCTGTTTTTT; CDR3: CASSNRAAGELFF
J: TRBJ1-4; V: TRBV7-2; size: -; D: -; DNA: TGTGCCAGCAGGGTAGATAGAACGGGGGAAAAACTGTTTTTT; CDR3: CASRVDRTGEKLFF
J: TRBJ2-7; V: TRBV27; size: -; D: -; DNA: TGTGCCAGCAGTGATGGACAGTTCTACGAGCAGTACTTC; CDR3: CASSDGQFYEQYF
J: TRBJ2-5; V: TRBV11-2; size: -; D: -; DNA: TGTGCCAGCAGCTTAGTAGGGCGCGAGACCCAGTACTTC; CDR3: CASSLVGRETQYF
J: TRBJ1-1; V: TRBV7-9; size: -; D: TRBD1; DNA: TGTGCCAGCAGCCTCCAGGGGGGGAACACTGAAGCTTTCTTT; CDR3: CASSLQGGNTEAFF
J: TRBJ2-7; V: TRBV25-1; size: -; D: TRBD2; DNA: TGTGCCAGCAGTGAAGAGACTAGCGGGAGGTTGATGGGGGACGAGCAGTACTTC; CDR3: CASSEETSGRLMGDEQYF
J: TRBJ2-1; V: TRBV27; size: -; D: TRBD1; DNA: TGTGCCAGCAGTTCCGGGACAGGGAAGGAGCAGTTCTTC; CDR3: CASSSGTGKEQFF
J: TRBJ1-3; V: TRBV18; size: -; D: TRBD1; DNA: TGTGCCAGCTCACCGGGGACAGTTAGAGGAAACACCATATATTTT; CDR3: CASSPGTVRGNTIYF
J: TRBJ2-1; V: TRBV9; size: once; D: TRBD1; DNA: TGTGCCAGTAACCGGGACAGGGGGGATGAGCAGTTCTTC; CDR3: CASNRDRGDEQFF
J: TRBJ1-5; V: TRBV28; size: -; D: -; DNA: TGTGCCAGCAGTTTCGGTAGCAATCAGCCCCAGCATTTT; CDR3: CASSFGSNQPQHF
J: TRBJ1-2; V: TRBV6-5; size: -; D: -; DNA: TGTGCCAGCAGTTACGGAGGGACTAACTATGGCTACACCTTC; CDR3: CASSYGGTNYGYTF
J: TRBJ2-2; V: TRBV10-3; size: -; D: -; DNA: TGTGCCATCAGCGCTCAAAGGACCGGGGAGCTGTTTTTT; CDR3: CAISAQRTGELFF
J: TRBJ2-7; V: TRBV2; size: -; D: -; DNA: TGTGCCAGCAGTCAAGGGGCTACTCTAAGGGCGTACGAGCAGTACTTC; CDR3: CASSQGATLRAYEQYF
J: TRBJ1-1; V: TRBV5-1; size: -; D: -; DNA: TGCGCCAGCAGCTTGGGACCTGAAGCTTTCTTT; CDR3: CASSLGPEAFF
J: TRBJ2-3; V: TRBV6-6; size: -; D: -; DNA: TGTGCCAGCAGTTACATAGCTGGGGGCCGGCAGTATTTT; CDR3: CASSYIAGGRQYF
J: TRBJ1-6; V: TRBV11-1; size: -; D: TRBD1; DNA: TGTGCCAGCAGCCAGGACAGGTTGAATTCACCCCTCCACTTT; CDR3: CASSQDRLNSPLHF
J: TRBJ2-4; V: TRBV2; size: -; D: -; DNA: TGTGCCAGCAGCCGAGCACAGGGTTCGGAAAACATTCAGTACTTC; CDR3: CASSRAQGSENIQYF
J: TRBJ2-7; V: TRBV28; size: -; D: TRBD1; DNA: TGTGCCAGCAGTTTATCCGGGACAGGGATTTACTACGAGCAGTACTTC; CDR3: CASSLSGTGIYYEQYF
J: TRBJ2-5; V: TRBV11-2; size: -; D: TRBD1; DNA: TGTGCCAGCAGCCACGGGACAGGGCGGGAAGAGACCCAGTACTTC; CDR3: CASSHGTGREETQYF
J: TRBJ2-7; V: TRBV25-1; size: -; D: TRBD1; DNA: TGTGCCAGCAGTGAATCAATAAGGGGGGCAGGGGGCTACTACGAGCAGTACTTC; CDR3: CASSESIRGAGGYYEQYF
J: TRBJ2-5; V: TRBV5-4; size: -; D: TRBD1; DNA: TGTGCCAGCAGCCAAGCCAGGACAGGGGTTCAAGAGACCCAGTACTTC; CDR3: CASSQARTGVQETQYF
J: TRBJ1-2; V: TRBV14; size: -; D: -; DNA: TGTGCCAGCAGCCAAGATCATGGCGGAGGCTACACCTTC; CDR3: CASSQDHGGGYTF
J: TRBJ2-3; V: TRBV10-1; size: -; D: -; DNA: TGCGCCAGCAGTGAGTCGGGGGGGCTCACAGATACGCAGTATTTT; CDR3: CASSESGGLTDTQYF
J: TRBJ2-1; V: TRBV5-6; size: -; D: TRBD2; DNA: TGTGCCAGCAGCTTTCTCGGGAGGGCCGGCGGAAATGAGCAGTTCTTC; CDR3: CASSFLGRAGGNEQFF
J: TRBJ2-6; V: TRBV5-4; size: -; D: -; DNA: TGTGCCAGCAGCCCAGGGGACCCTGGGGCCAACGTCCTGACTTTC; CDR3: CASSPGDPGANVLTF
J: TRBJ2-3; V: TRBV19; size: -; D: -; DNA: TGTGCCAGTAGGACTCCGGCAGTGGGGGGCACAGATACGCAGTATTTT; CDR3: CASRTPAVGGTDTQYF
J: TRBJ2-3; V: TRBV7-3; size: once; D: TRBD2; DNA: TGTGCAAGCCAAGGACTAGCGGGAGCAGATACGCAGTATTTT; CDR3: CASQGLAGADTQYF
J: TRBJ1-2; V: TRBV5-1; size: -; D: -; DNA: TGCGCCAGCAGCTTGGAAAGTTATGGCTACACCTTC; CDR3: CASSLESYGYTF
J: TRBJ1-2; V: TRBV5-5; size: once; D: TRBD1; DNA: TGTGCCAGCAGCTCACTACGGGACAGGAGCTATGGCTACACCTTC; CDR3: CASSSLRDRSYGYTF
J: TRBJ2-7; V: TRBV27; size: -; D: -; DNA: TGTGCCAGCAGTTTCGGGGGGGACAGGAACAAGCAGTACTTC; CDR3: CASSFGGDRNKQYF
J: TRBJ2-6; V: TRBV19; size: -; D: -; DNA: TGTGCCAGTAGTATCTGGGGGATGGGGGCCAACGTCCTGACTTTC; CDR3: CASSIWGMGANVLTF
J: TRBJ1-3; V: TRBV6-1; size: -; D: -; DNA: TGTGCCAGCAGTGACGACAGTCGGTCCGCTGGAAACACCATATATTTT; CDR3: CASSDDSRSAGNTIYF
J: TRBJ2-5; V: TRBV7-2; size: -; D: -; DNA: TGTGCCAGCAGCTTAGTAAAGGAGACCCAGTACTTC; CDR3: CASSLVKETQYF
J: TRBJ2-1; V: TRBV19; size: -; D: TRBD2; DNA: TGTGCCAGTAGTATACTTGGGTTGGGCGGGAGGAGCTCCTACAATGAGCAGTTCTTC; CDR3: CASSILGLGGRSSYNEQFF
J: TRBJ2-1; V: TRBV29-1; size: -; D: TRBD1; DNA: TGCAGCGTTGTGGGGACAGGGATATACAATGAGCAGTTCTTC; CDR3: CSVVGTGIYNEQFF
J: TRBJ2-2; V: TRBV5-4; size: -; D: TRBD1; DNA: TGTGCCAGCATCGACAGGGAAGCGAACACCGGGGAGCTGTTTTTT; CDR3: CASIDREANTGELFF
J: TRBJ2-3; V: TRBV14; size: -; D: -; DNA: TGTGCCAGCAGCCAAGAATGGCGGGGAATGGGATATACGCAGTATTTT; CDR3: CASSQEWRGMGYTQYF
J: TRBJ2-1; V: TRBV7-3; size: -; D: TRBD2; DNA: TGTGCCAGCAGCTCGAGAGGACTAGCGGGAGGCCTCAATGAGCAGTTCTTC; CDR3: CASSSRGLAGGLNEQFF
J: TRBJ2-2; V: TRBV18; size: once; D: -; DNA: TGTGCCAGCTCCCGGGCCGGACAGAGGAACACCGGGGAGCTGTTTTTT; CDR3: CASSRAGQRNTGELFF
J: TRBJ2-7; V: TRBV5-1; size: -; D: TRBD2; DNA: TGCGCCAGCAGCTTGGGAAGCGGGGGACCCTACGAGCAGTACTTC; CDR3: CASSLGSGGPYEQYF